The 25 T cell receptor beta chains below were found in one sample sequenced in a study of blood T cell repertoires in COVID-19. Clones were read by immunoSEQ multiplex PCR, and TCRdb kept only the in-frame ones, dropping some. The sample includes approximately 76,000 clones, 75% to 90% of them seen just once. Input material: peripheral blood. These receptors came from a woman aged 80 or older with active or convalescent COVID-19.

J is TRBJ2-1 and V is TRBV3-1 (or the pseudogene TRBV3-2); D gene ambiguous. The CDR3 is 14 residues long. The germline V and J ends were trimmed by 4 bases and 4 bases, with 11 bases remaining between them. The germline CDR1 and CDR2 sequences are LGHDT and YNNKEL (reference sequence). The chain's CDR3 is CASSLRTSYNEQFF. The CDR3 DNA follows: TGTGCCAGCAGCCTCCGAACCAGTTACAATGAGCAGTTCTTC.

The chain combines TRBV19 with TRBJ1-5; maybe TRBD1 (6 bases). The CDR3 is 16 amino acids. CDR1 is LNHDA and CDR2 is SQIVND in the germline V gene (reference sequence). The V and J ends lost 4 bases and 5 bases respectively, with 18 bases between them. The CDR3, as DNA: TGTGCCAGTAGTACCTCGGCGGGGGGCGGGCATCAGCCCCAGCATTTT. Translated: CASSTSAGGGHQPQHF.

The chain is built from TRBV19 and TRBJ2-1; TRBD2 matches 9 bases. The CDR3 covers 14 residues. The trim removed 3 bases at V and 7 bases at J, leaving 4 bases unmatched. Germline CDR1 LNHDA, CDR2 SQIVND (reference sequence). The CDR3 sequence: CASSMGGGANEQFF. The CDR3 DNA reads TGTGCCAGTAGTATGGGCGGGGGGGCGAATGAGCAGTTCTTC.

V usage is TRBV12-5 and J usage is TRBJ2-1; D is ambiguous. The germline V gene has CDR1 LGHNT and CDR2 FRNRAP. Trimming stripped 7 bases from V and 0 bases from J, with 16 bases between. The CDR3 spans 16 residues. CDR3 protein: CASARSTVSSYNEQFF. CDR3 nucleotide sequence: TGTGCTAGTGCTCGAAGTACGGTAAGCTCCTACAATGAGCAGTTCTTC.

This chain uses TRBV7-2 with TRBJ2-2, with D uncertain. CDR3 size: 13 residues. Trimming cost V 2 bases and J 5 bases, with 6 bases left between them. Germline-derived CDR1 and CDR2 are SGHTA and FQGNSA. The CDR3 spells CASSLSQTGELFF. For the CDR3, the DNA is TGTGCCAGCAGCTTATCGCAGACCGGGGAGCTGTTTTTT.

V usage is TRBV4-1 and J usage is TRBJ2-3; 7 bases align to TRBD1. Germline V lookup: CDR1 MGHRA, CDR2 YSYEKL. CDR3 length: 16 residues. With 1 base clipped from V and 8 bases from J, the junction kept 12 bases outside the gene matches. This CDR3 is CASSQGPTGRWGTQYF. The DNA of the CDR3 is TGCGCCAGCAGCCAAGGCCCGACAGGGCGATGGGGTACGCAGTATTTT.

The V call is TRBV5-1, the J call TRBJ2-5; 8 nucleotides agree with TRBD2. The CDR3 extends over 16 amino acids. V trimming: 8 bases; J trimming: 5 bases; junction bases outside the gene matches: 17. Germline-derived CDR1 and CDR2 are SGHRS and YFSETQ. The DNA for the CDR3 is TGCGCCAGTTCTCCCCCCAGGAGCCGGGGGGGGGAGACCCAGTACTTC. Encoded protein: CASSPPRSRGGETQYF. Full variable domain (remainder filled in from reference TRBV5-1 and TRBJ2-5): KAGVTQTPRYLIKTRGQQVTLSCSPISGHRSVSWYQQTPGQGLQFLFEYFSETQRNKGNFPGRFSGRQFSNSRSEMNVSTLELGDSALYLCASSPPRSRGGETQYFGPGTRLLVL.

The CDR3 nucleotides read TGCGCCAGCAGCCAATCACTAGCGGGGGGGCTCAATGAGCAGTTCTTC. Encoded protein: CASSQSLAGGLNEQFF. The chain combines TRBV4-3 with TRBJ2-1; 13 positions agree with TRBD2. CDR1 and CDR2 from the germline V gene are LGHNA and YSLEER. The CDR3 extends over 16 amino acids. V shed 2 bases, J shed 6 bases, and the junction held 4 bases outside the gene matches.

The chain employs TRBV15 and TRBJ2-7; possibly TRBD2 for D (6 bases). The V end lost 1 base, the J end lost 3 bases, and 13 bases lay between the germline ends. CDR1 LNHNV and CDR2 YYDKDF come from the germline V gene (reference sequence). CDR3 length: 15 residues. The CDR3 loop reads CATSRVGGTIYEQYF. The DNA for the CDR3 is TGTGCCACCAGCAGAGTGGGGGGTACGATCTACGAGCAGTACTTC. The complete variable domain, with remaining parts taken from reference TRBV15 and TRBJ2-7, reads DAMVIQNPRYQVTQFGKPVTLSCSQTLNHNVMYWYQQKSSQAPKLLFHYYDKDFNNEADTPDNFQSRRPNTSFCFLDIRSPGLGDTAMYLCATSRVGGTIYEQYFGPGTRLTVT.

CDR3 DNA sequence: TGTGCCAGTACAACCACCGCCGCGGGGTCTGACACCGGGGAGCTGTTTTTT. Translating gives CASTTTAAGSDTGELFF. J is TRBJ2-2 and V is TRBV19, with a possible D match to TRBD2 (6 bases). CDR1 LNHDA and CDR2 SQIVND come from the germline V gene (reference sequence). Trimming shortened V by 7 bases and J by 3 bases, and 21 bases separated the two germline ends. The CDR3 totals 17 residues.

A few counts support this clone. This rearrangement joins TRBV6-5 to TRBJ1-1, with D possibly being TRBD1 (6 bases). V lost 5 bases to trimming and J lost 4 bases, with 8 bases between them. Per the germline V gene, CDR1 is MNHEY and CDR2 is SVGAGI. The CDR3 contains 12 residues. The CDR3 loop is CASSPGVTEAFF. The CDR3 DNA reads as TGTGCCAGCAGTCCAGGGGTCACTGAAGCTTTCTTT.

The chain uses TRBV6-2 or TRBV6-3 and TRBJ2-3, with a possible D match to TRBD1 (5 bases). Germline V gene sequence: CDR1 MNHEY, CDR2 SVGEGT. V dropped 7 bases and J dropped 6 bases, with 11 bases sitting between them. The CDR3 sequence is 12 residues long. The CDR3 loop is CASTPPGDTQYF. The CDR3 region has the DNA TGTGCCAGCACCCCCCCAGGGGATACGCAGTATTTT.

The J gene is TRBJ1-1, the V gene TRBV4-3; TRBD1 matches at 7 bases. The CDR3 extends over 15 amino acids. The V gene's germline CDR1 is LGHNA and CDR2 YSLEER. Trimming at V came to 4 bases and at J to 3 bases, leaving 8 bases not matched to a gene. In DNA, the CDR3 is TGCGCCAGCAGCCGAAACTCCGGGACAGACACTGAAGCTTTCTTT. Its translation is CASSRNSGTDTEAFF.

The V call is TRBV6-1, the J call TRBJ1-3; perhaps TRBD1 as D (5 bases). The CDR3 extends over 16 amino acids. Germline V gene lookup returns CDR1 MNHNS and CDR2 SASEGT. V dropped 4 bases and J dropped 1 base, with 14 bases sitting between them. CDR3 DNA sequence: TGTGCCAGCAGTGGGGCCCGGGGGGAATCTGGAAACACCATATATTTT. It is translated as CASSGARGESGNTIYF.

The V gene is TRBV18, the J gene TRBJ1-3; no clear D gene. The germline gives CDR1 KGHSH, CDR2 LQKENI. V shed 5 bases and J shed 0 bases, with 14 bases lying between them. The CDR3 is made up of 16 amino acids. The CDR3, as DNA: TGTGCCAGCTCAGAGTCGGACGGAGGCTCTGGAAACACCATATATTTT. Its translation: CASSESDGGSGNTIYF.

This clone turned up a few times. The CDR3 DNA reads as TGTGCCAGCAGAGACCAGGAGGCTCAGCCCCAGCATTTT. This translates into CASRDQEAQPQHF. The chain links TRBV2 to TRBJ1-5; D gene unclear. Trimming took off 6 bases at V and 6 bases at J, with 12 bases between the two ends. The CDR3 length is 13 residues. The germline gives CDR1 SNHLY, CDR2 FYNNEI.

This chain links TRBV7-9 with TRBJ1-2; possible D gene TRBD1, 5 bases. This CDR3 has 15 residues. Trimming took 3 bases from V and 4 from J, leaving 15 bases between them. Germline V gene lookup returns CDR1 SEHNR and CDR2 FQNEAQ (reference sequence). In DNA, the CDR3 is TGTGCCAGCAGCTTGGGGGGGATGAGAGGCTATGGCTACACCTTC. Residues: CASSLGGMRGYGYTF.

V is TRBV6-1 and J is TRBJ2-1; 12 bases are a match to TRBD2. This CDR3 region has 16 residues. Germline CDR1 is MNHNS and CDR2 is SASEGT. The V segment lost 0 bases and the J segment 9 bases; nucleotides outside the gene matches: 6. Here the CDR3 reads CASSEATSGGVGEQFF. The DNA for the CDR3 is TGTGCCAGCAGTGAAGCGACTAGCGGGGGAGTAGGTGAGCAGTTCTTC.

The V call is TRBV7-6, the J call TRBJ1-1; D may be TRBD1 (6 bases). CDR1 and CDR2 (germline): SGHVS, FNYEAQ. The length of the CDR3 is 15 residues. Trimming took off 0 bases at V and 4 bases at J, with 12 bases between the two ends. The CDR3 DNA reads as TGTGCCAGCAGCTTAGCGGTAGGGGGAATCACTGAAGCTTTCTTT. It is translated as CASSLAVGGITEAFF.

The chain employs TRBV27 and TRBJ1-4, with D possibly being TRBD1 (5 bases). The CDR3 sequence is 14 residues long. From germline, CDR1 is MNHEY and CDR2 SMNVEV (reference sequence). Trimming pared 6 bases from V and 7 bases from J, leaving 15 bases between. The CDR3 DNA is TGTGCCAGCAGCTCCGGGACTCGGGGTGAAAAACTGTTTTTT. This gives the protein CASSSGTRGEKLFF.

The V gene is TRBV19, the J gene TRBJ1-2; 9 bases map to TRBD1. Looked up from germline, CDR1 is LNHDA and CDR2 is SQIVND (reference sequence). V was clipped by 7 bases and J by 0 bases; unmatched bases: 6. The CDR3 runs 15 residues. Here the CDR3 DNA reads TGTGCCAGTACTGACAGGGGGAAGGCTAACTATGGCTACACCTTC. It specifies CASTDRGKANYGYTF.

The chain is built from TRBV19 and TRBJ2-3; TRBD2 matches 9 bases. CDR1 and CDR2 from the germline V gene are LNHDA and SQIVND (reference sequence). This CDR3 is built from 19 residues. Losses at the gene ends were 4 bases for V and 5 bases for J; bases not matched to a gene: 19. The DNA for the CDR3 is TGTGCCAGTAGTACCAACGGACGAGGGACTAGCTTCGGGGGAGATACGCAGTATTTT. Translating gives CASSTNGRGTSFGGDTQYF. Full variable domain (remainder filled in from reference TRBV19 and TRBJ2-3): DGGITQSPKYLFRKEGQNVTLSCEQNLNHDAMYWYRQDPGQGLRLIYYSQIVNDFQKGDIAEGYSVSREKKESFPLTVTSAQKNPTAFYLCASSTNGRGTSFGGDTQYFGPGTRLTVL.

V gene TRBV10-3 combines with J gene TRBJ1-2; 7 bases line up with TRBD1. Germline V gene sequence: CDR1 ENHRY, CDR2 SYGVKD. The V and J ends lost 10 bases and 3 bases, in that order; junction bases with no gene match: 11. This CDR3 contains 14 residues. The CDR3: CATFKGAVDYGYTF. CDR3 coding DNA: TGTGCCACTTTTAAGGGGGCCGTCGACTATGGCTACACCTTC.

The V and J genes are TRBV30 and TRBJ2-1; 7 bases line up with TRBD1. V shed 5 bases and J 10 bases; nucleotides not matched to a gene: 11. This CDR3 is 13 amino acids long. In germline, CDR1 is GTSNPN, CDR2 SVGIG (reference sequence). For the CDR3, the DNA is TGTGCCTGGGAGGGACAGTCCCATCGGGAGCAGTTCTTC. This codes for CAWEGQSHREQFF. Looking up the rest from reference TRBV30 and TRBJ2-1 gives the full variable domain: SQTIHQWPATLVQPVGSPLSLECTVEGTSNPNLYWYRQAAGRGLQLLFYSVGIGQISSEVPQNLSASRPQDRQFILSSKKLLLSDSGFYLCAWEGQSHREQFFGPGTRLTVL.

V and J are TRBV28 and TRBJ2-7; the D gene is possibly TRBD1 (6 bases). CDR3 length: 15 amino acids. V lost 6 bases and J lost 5, with 20 bases in between. Germline V gives CDR1 MDHEN, CDR2 SYDVKM. CDR3 protein: CASSRPSGALDEQYF. The CDR3 bases are TGTGCCAGCAGCAGACCTTCAGGGGCCCTTGACGAGCAGTACTTC. Full variable domain (remainder filled in from reference TRBV28 and TRBJ2-7): DVKVTQSSRYLVKRTGEKVFLECVQDMDHENMFWYRQDPGLGLRLIYFSYDVKMKEKGDIPEGYSVSREKKERFSLILESASTNQTSMYLCASSRPSGALDEQYFGPGTRLTVT.